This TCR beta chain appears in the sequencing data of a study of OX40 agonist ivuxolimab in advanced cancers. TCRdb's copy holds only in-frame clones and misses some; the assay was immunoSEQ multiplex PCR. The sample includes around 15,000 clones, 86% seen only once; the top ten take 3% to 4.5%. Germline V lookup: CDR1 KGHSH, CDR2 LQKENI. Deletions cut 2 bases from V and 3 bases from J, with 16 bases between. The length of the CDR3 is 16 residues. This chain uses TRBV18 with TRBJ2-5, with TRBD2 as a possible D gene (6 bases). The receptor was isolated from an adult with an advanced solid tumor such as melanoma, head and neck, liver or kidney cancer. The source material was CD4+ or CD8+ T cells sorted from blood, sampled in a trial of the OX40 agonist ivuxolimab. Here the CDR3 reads CASSPTKGGREETQYF. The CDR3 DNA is TGTGCCAGCTCACCAACGAAGGGAGGCCGGGAAGAGACCCAGTACTTC.